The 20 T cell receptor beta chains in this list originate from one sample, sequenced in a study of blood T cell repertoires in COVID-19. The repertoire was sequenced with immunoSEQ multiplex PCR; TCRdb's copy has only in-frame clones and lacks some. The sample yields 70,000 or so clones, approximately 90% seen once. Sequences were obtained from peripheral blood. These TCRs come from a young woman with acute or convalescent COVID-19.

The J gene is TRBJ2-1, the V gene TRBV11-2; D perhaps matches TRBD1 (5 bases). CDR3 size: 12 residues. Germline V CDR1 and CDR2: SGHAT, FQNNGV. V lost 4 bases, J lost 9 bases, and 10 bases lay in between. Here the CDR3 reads CASSSRASEQFF. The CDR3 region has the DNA TGTGCCAGCAGCTCCAGGGCTAGTGAGCAGTTCTTC.

CDR3 region: CASSFRDRGFYEQYF. Written as DNA, the CDR3 is TGTGCCAGCAGCTTCCGGGACAGGGGATTCTACGAGCAGTACTTC. The J gene is TRBJ2-7, the V gene TRBV7-9; 10 bases match TRBD1. This CDR3 region has 15 residues. The ends lost 3 bases at V and 3 bases at J; junction bases unmatched: 5. Germline V CDR1 and CDR2: SEHNR, FQNEAQ (reference sequence).

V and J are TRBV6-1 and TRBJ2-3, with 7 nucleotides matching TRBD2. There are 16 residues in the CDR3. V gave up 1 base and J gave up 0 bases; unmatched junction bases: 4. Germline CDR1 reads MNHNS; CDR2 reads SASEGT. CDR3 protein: CASSEVGGGSTDTQYF. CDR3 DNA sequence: TGTGCCAGCAGTGAAGTGGGCGGGGGAAGCACAGATACGCAGTATTTT.

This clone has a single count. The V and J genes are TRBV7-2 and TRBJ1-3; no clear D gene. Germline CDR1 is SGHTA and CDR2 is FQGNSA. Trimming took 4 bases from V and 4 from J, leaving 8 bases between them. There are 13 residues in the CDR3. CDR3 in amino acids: CASSSFSGNTIYF. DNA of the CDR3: TGTGCCAGCAGCTCCTTCTCCGGAAACACCATATATTTT.

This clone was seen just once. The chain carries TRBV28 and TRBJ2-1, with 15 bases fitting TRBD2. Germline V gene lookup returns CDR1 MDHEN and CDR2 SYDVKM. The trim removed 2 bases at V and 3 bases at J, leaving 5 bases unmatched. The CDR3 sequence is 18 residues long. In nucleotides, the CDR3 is TGTGCCAGCAGTTTAACGGGACTAGCGGGGGGCTTCTACAATGAGCAGTTCTTC. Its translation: CASSLTGLAGGFYNEQFF.

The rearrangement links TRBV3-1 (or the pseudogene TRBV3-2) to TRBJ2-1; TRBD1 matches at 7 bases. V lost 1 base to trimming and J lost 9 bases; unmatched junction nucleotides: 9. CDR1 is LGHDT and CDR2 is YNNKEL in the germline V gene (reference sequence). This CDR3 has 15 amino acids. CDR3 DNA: TGTGCCAGCAGCCAAGCAGAGAAGGGGGCTGGTGAGCAGTTCTTC. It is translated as CASSQAEKGAGEQFF.

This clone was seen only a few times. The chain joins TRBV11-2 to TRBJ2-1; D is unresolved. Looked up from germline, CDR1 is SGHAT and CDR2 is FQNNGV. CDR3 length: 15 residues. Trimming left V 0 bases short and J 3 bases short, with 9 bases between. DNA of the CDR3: TGTGCCAGCAGCTTAGACAGGTTCTACTACAATGAGCAGTTCTTC. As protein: CASSLDRFYYNEQFF.

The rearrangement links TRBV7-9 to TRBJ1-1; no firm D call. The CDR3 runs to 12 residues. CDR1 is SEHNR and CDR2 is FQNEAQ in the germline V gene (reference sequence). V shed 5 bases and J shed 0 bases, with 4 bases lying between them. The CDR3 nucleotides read TGTGCCAGCAGCACAATGAACACTGAAGCTTTCTTT. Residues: CASSTMNTEAFF. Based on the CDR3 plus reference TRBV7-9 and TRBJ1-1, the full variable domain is DTGVSQNPRHKITKRGQNVTFRCDPISEHNRLYWYRQTLGQGPEFLTYFQNEAQLEKSRLLSDRFSAERPKGSFSTLEIQRTEQGDSAMYLCASSTMNTEAFFGQGTRLTVV.

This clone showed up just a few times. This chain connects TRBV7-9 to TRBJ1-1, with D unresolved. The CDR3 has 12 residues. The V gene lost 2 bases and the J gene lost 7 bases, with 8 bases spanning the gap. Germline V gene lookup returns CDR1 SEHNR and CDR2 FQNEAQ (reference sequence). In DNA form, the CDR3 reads TGTGCCAGCAGCTTAAGCGGAGGTGAAGCTTTCTTT. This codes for CASSLSGGEAFF.

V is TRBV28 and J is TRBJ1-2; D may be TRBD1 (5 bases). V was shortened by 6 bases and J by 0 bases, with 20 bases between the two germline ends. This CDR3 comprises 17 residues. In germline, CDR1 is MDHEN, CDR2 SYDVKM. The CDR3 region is CASSDFSGWTTNYGYTF. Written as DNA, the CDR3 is TGTGCCAGCAGCGACTTCTCGGGCTGGACAACTAACTATGGCTACACCTTC.

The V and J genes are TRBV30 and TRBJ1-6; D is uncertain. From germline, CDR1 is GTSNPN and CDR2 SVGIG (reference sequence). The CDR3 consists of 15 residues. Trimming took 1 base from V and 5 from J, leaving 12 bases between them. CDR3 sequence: CAWSAEVTNNSPLHF. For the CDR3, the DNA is TGTGCCTGGAGTGCAGAGGTTACAAATAATTCACCCCTCCACTTT.

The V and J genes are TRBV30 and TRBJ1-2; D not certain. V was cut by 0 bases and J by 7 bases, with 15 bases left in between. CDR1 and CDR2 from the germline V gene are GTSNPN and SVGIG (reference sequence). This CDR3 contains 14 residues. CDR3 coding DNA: TGTGCCTGGAGTGTGTCCGGGGATAGTGGTGGCTACACCTTC. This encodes CAWSVSGDSGGYTF.

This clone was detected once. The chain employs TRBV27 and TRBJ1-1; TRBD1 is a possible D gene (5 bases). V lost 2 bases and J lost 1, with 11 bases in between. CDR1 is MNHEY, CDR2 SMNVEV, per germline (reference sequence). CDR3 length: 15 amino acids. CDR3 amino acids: CASSLGPGQNTEAFF. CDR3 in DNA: TGTGCCAGCAGTTTAGGGCCAGGGCAGAACACTGAAGCTTTCTTT.

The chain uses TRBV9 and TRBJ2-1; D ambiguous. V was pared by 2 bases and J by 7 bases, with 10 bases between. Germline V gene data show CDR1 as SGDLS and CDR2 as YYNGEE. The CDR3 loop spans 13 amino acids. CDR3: CASSVTITNEQFF. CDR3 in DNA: TGTGCCAGCAGCGTGACAATTACAAATGAGCAGTTCTTC.

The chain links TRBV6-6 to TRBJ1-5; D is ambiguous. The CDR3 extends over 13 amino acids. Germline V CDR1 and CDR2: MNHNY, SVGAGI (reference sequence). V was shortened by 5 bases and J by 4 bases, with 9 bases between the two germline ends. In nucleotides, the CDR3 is TGTGCCAGCAGTGTACAGCTTAATCAGCCCCAGCATTTT. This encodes CASSVQLNQPQHF.

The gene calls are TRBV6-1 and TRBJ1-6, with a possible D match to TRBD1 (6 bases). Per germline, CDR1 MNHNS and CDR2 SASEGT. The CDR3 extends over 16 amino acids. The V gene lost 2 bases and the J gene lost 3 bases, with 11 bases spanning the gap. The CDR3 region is CASSELGGFYNSPLHF. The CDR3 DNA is TGTGCCAGCAGTGAATTAGGGGGTTTCTATAATTCACCCCTCCACTTT.

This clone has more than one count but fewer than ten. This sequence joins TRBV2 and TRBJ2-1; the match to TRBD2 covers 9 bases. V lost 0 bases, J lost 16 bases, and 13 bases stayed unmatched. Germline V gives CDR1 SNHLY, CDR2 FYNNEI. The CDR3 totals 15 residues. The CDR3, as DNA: TGTGCCAGCAGTGAAGCTTGGGCGGGAGGGCCCGAAGAATTCTTC. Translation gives CASSEAWAGGPEEFF. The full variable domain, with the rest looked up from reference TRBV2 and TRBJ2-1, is EPEVTQTPSHQVTQMGQEVILRCVPISNHLYFYWYRQILGQKVEFLVSFYNNEISEKSEIFDDQFSVERPDGSNFTLKIRSTKLEDSAMYFCASSEAWAGGPEEFFGPGTRLTVL.

DNA for the CDR3: TGTGCCAGCAGCCAGACATCTATCTCTGGAAACACCATATATTTT. This sequence encodes CASSQTSISGNTIYF. V usage is TRBV6-5 and J usage is TRBJ1-3; D remains unclear. The V gene's germline CDR1 is MNHEY and CDR2 SVGAGI. Trimming pared 6 bases from V and 0 bases from J, leaving 12 bases between. CDR3 length: 15 amino acids.

The CDR3 spells CASSGNPGQEYYGYTF. The CDR3 nucleotides are TGTGCCAGCAGTGGCAATCCGGGACAGGAATACTATGGCTACACCTTC. The gene calls are TRBV6-1 and TRBJ1-2, with 8 bases that match TRBD1. The ends lost 4 bases at V and 3 bases at J; junction bases unmatched: 10. Germline CDR1 reads MNHNS; CDR2 reads SASEGT. The CDR3 runs to 16 residues.

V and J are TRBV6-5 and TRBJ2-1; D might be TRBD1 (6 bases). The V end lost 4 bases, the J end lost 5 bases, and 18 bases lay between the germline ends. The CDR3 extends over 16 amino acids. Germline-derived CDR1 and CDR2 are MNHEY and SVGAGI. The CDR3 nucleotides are TGTGCCAGCAGTTCCCTCGCGACAGGAGTCCACAATGAGCAGTTCTTC. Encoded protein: CASSSLATGVHNEQFF.